A single sample is the source of the 26 T cell receptor beta chains below, sequenced in a study of beta chain features in type 1 diabetes. Regarding the study as a whole: Shortening that was moderate but significant affected the TCRB CDR3s of Type 1 diabetes patients in all four CD4+ subsets.

No antigen has been identified for these receptors. Investigators reverse transcribed all isolated RNA, so they sequenced expressed TCRB transcripts. The method was immunoSEQ multiplex PCR; TCRdb's version includes in-frame clones alone and lacks a portion of them. The sample contains around 250,000 clones, approximately 13% of which appear only once. Specimen: naive CD4+ T cells from blood. The receptors were gathered from a man aged 25 to 40 with type 1 diabetes.

The rearrangement joins TRBV15 to TRBJ1-2, with 8 positions matching TRBD1. Germline loops: CDR1 LNHNV, CDR2 YYDKDF (reference sequence). This CDR3 has 16 amino acids. Unmatched junction bases numbered 12, after V lost 1 base and J lost 8 bases. The CDR3 protein is CATSRGPGQVVGGYTF. The CDR3 nucleotides are TGTGCCACCAGCAGAGGCCCGGGACAGGTCGTTGGAGGCTACACCTTC.

This sequence joins TRBV2 and TRBJ2-5; TRBD2 is a possible D gene (5 bases). Germline CDR1 is SNHLY and CDR2 is FYNNEI. V dropped 8 bases and J dropped 3 bases, with 13 bases sitting between them. CDR3 length: 13 amino acids. The CDR3 here is CASATGVKETQYF. The DNA for the CDR3 is TGTGCCAGCGCCACCGGGGTGAAAGAGACCCAGTACTTC. The complete variable domain, with remaining parts taken from reference TRBV2 and TRBJ2-5, reads EPEVTQTPSHQVTQMGQEVILRCVPISNHLYFYWYRQILGQKVEFLVSFYNNEISEKSEIFDDQFSVERPDGSNFTLKIRSTKLEDSAMYFCASATGVKETQYFGPGTRLLVL.

This clone was seen more than once but under ten times. The CDR3 coding sequence is TGTGCCACCAGCAGAGAGGGGGCTGGCAATCAGCCCCAGCATTTT. It is translated as CATSREGAGNQPQHF. The V gene is TRBV15, the J gene TRBJ1-5; tentatively, D is TRBD1 (6 bases). The V and J ends lost 0 bases and 2 bases respectively, with 8 bases between them. Germline V lookup: CDR1 LNHNV, CDR2 YYDKDF (reference sequence). CDR3 length: 15 amino acids.

V gene TRBV6-1 combines with J gene TRBJ1-5; D remains ambiguous. The ends were cut back, 1 base at V and 6 bases at J, with 10 bases in the middle. The CDR3 has 14 residues. In germline, CDR1 is MNHNS, CDR2 SASEGT. The CDR3 loop is CASSEVRVSQPQHF. The CDR3 DNA is TGTGCCAGCAGTGAAGTGAGGGTAAGTCAGCCCCAGCATTTT.

V and J are TRBV6-6 and TRBJ1-5; D ambiguous. V lost 8 bases and J lost 7, with 15 bases in between. Germline values: CDR1 MNHNY, CDR2 SVGAGI (reference sequence). The CDR3 is 13 amino acids. The CDR3 region has the DNA TGTGCCAGCGCCGACGGGAGGGTCCAGCCCCAGCATTTT. It codes for CASADGRVQPQHF.

The V and J genes are TRBV14 and TRBJ2-5; D uncertain. V lost 1 base, J lost 4 bases, and 13 bases lay in between. Germline CDR1 reads SGHDN; CDR2 reads FVKESK. CDR3 length: 15 residues. The CDR3 DNA sequence: TGTGCCAGCAGCCAAGCCAGCGTTTACGCAGAGACCCAGTACTTC. It yields the protein CASSQASVYAETQYF.

V and J are TRBV9 and TRBJ2-2; TRBD2 aligns across 11 bases. The CDR3 loop spans 18 amino acids. Trimming removed 0 bases from V and 3 bases from J; junction bases left unmatched: 7. Germline V gene lookup returns CDR1 SGDLS and CDR2 YYNGEE. The chain's CDR3 is CASSVDVSGGAHTGELFF. The CDR3 DNA reads TGTGCCAGCAGCGTAGACGTTAGCGGGGGGGCCCACACCGGGGAGCTGTTTTTT.

This chain joins TRBV4-2 and TRBJ1-1; D is undetermined. The germline gives CDR1 LGHNA, CDR2 YNFKEQ. The length of the CDR3 is 15 residues. Between the trimmed V and J ends, which lost 7 bases and 2 bases, there was a span of 17 bases. In nucleotides, the CDR3 is TGTGCCAGCACCACGAGGTCCGGGAGTAACACTGAAGCTTTCTTT. Its translation is CASTTRSGSNTEAFF.

This clone was seen more than once but under ten times. V gene TRBV5-4 combines with J gene TRBJ2-3, with 7 bases that match TRBD2. The V gene's germline CDR1 is SGHNT and CDR2 YYREEE (reference sequence). This CDR3 contains 16 residues. Trimming removed 3 bases from V and 2 bases from J; junction bases left unmatched: 9. This chain's CDR3 is CASSSLASGITDTQYF. In nucleotides, the CDR3 is TGTGCCAGCAGCTCCCTAGCTAGCGGAATCACAGATACGCAGTATTTT.

A few counts support this clone. DNA of the CDR3: TGTGCCAGCAGCGTAGAGCGCGGGATTTACAATGAGCAGTTCTTC. It codes for CASSVERGIYNEQFF. The chain is built from TRBV9 and TRBJ2-1; possibly TRBD2 for D (6 bases). The ends were cut back, 0 bases at V and 4 bases at J, with 11 bases in the middle. The V gene's germline CDR1 is SGDLS and CDR2 YYNGEE. The CDR3 is 15 amino acids. Together with reference TRBV9 and TRBJ2-1, the CDR3 gives the full variable domain: DSGVTQTPKHLITATGQRVTLRCSPRSGDLSVYWYQQSLDQGLQFLIQYYNGEERAKGNILERFSAQQFPDLHSELNLSSLELGDSALYFCASSVERGIYNEQFFGPGTRLTVL.

CDR3 sequence: CASSRPQTGRGGTDTQYF. CDR3 nucleotides: TGTGCCAGCAGCCGACCCCAGACGGGCAGGGGTGGCACAGATACGCAGTATTTT. The V call is TRBV7-9, the J call TRBJ2-3; possible D gene TRBD1, 6 bases. Germline values: CDR1 SEHNR, CDR2 FQNEAQ (reference sequence). Trimming pared 5 bases from V and 1 base from J, leaving 22 bases between. The CDR3 totals 18 residues. The variable domain in full, completed from reference TRBV7-9 and TRBJ2-3, reads DTGVSQNPRHKITKRGQNVTFRCDPISEHNRLYWYRQTLGQGPEFLTYFQNEAQLEKSRLLSDRFSAERPKGSFSTLEIQRTEQGDSAMYLCASSRPQTGRGGTDTQYFGPGTRLTVL.

This clone was detected a few times. The V and J genes are TRBV23-1 and TRBJ2-7; D perhaps matches TRBD1 (5 bases). TRBV23-1 is annotated as an ORF whose role is uncertain. Trimming left V 10 bases short and J 2 bases short, with 18 bases between. The CDR3 totals 14 residues. The CDR3 nucleotides are TGCGCCAACCAAAGGACACGGACAACCTACGAGCAGTACTTC. Translation gives CANQRTRTTYEQYF.

The gene calls are TRBV5-1 and TRBJ1-1; D not certain. The CDR3 is 13 amino acids. CDR1 and CDR2 (germline): SGHRS, YFSETQ. V dropped 1 base and J dropped 12 bases, with 16 bases sitting between them. The CDR3 is CASSLRQDLGSFF. The CDR3 DNA reads as TGCGCCAGCAGCTTGAGGCAGGACTTAGGGTCTTTCTTT.

This chain links TRBV19 with TRBJ1-5; D remains ambiguous. This CDR3 region has 15 residues. Between the trimmed V and J ends, which lost 1 base and 0 bases, there was a span of 7 bases. CDR1 and CDR2 (germline): LNHDA, SQIVND (reference sequence). The DNA of the CDR3 is TGTGCCAGTAGTATAGGTCCTTCTAGCAATCAGCCCCAGCATTTT. Protein: CASSIGPSSNQPQHF.

With respect to this clone: In the same sample, other DNA sequences code for this CDR3. The chain has TRBV2 and TRBJ1-5; unclear D gene. Between the trimmed V and J ends, which lost 3 bases and 2 bases, there was a span of 8 bases. Germline V lookup: CDR1 SNHLY, CDR2 FYNNEI. CDR3 length equals 14 residues. The DNA of the CDR3 is TGTGCCAGCAGTGAGGAGGGCGGCAATCAGCCCCAGCATTTT. The encoded protein is CASSEEGGNQPQHF.

Only a few counts were recorded for this clone. The J gene is TRBJ2-7, the V gene TRBV30; tentative D call: TRBD2 (5 bases). Per germline, CDR1 GTSNPN and CDR2 SVGIG (reference sequence). Trimming pared 2 bases from V and 7 bases from J, leaving 24 bases between. CDR3 length: 16 amino acids. CDR3: CAWSRLARGPTREQYF. The CDR3 region has the DNA TGTGCCTGGAGTCGTCTTGCCCGCGGGCCAACGCGGGAGCAGTACTTC. The variable domain in full, completed from reference TRBV30 and TRBJ2-7, reads SQTIHQWPATLVQPVGSPLSLECTVEGTSNPNLYWYRQAAGRGLQLLFYSVGIGQISSEVPQNLSASRPQDRQFILSSKKLLLSDSGFYLCAWSRLARGPTREQYFGPGTRLTVT.

The genes are TRBV15 and TRBJ2-2; 7 nucleotides agree with TRBD2. V shed 3 bases and J 7 bases; nucleotides not matched to a gene: 11. This CDR3 spans 16 amino acids. Germline V gene sequence: CDR1 LNHNV, CDR2 YYDKDF (reference sequence). CDR3 sequence (DNA): TGTGCCACCAGCAGCCAGGTTGGGGGGGTGGACGGGGAGCTGTTTTTT. It translates to CATSSQVGGVDGELFF. Complete variable domain (other parts from reference TRBV15 and TRBJ2-2): DAMVIQNPRYQVTQFGKPVTLSCSQTLNHNVMYWYQQKSSQAPKLLFHYYDKDFNNEADTPDNFQSRRPNTSFCFLDIRSPGLGDTAMYLCATSSQVGGVDGELFFGEGSRLTVL.

This clone was seen only a few times. The J gene is TRBJ1-1, the V gene TRBV4-1; D call uncertain. CDR3 length equals 15 residues. CDR1 and CDR2 (germline): MGHRA, YSYEKL. Between the trimmed V and J ends, which lost 1 base and 0 bases, there was a span of 9 bases. Here the CDR3 DNA reads TGCGCCAGCAGCCAAGTCCCGGTCATGAACACTGAAGCTTTCTTT. It yields the protein CASSQVPVMNTEAFF.

This rearrangement joins TRBV5-6 to TRBJ2-1; maybe TRBD1 (6 bases). The CDR3 loop spans 13 amino acids. Between the trimmed V and J ends, which lost 0 bases and 6 bases, there was a span of 7 bases. Germline CDR1 reads SGHDT; CDR2 reads YYEEEE. The CDR3 loop reads CASSLVGGNEQFF. CDR3 in DNA: TGTGCCAGCAGCTTGGTAGGGGGCAATGAGCAGTTCTTC. Using reference TRBV5-6 and TRBJ2-1 for the parts outside the CDR3, the full variable domain is DAGVTQSPTHLIKTRGQQVTLRCSPKSGHDTVSWYQQALGQGPQFIFQYYEEEERQRGNFPDRFSGHQFPNYSSELNVNALLLGDSALYLCASSLVGGNEQFFGPGTRLTVL.

This chain uses TRBV29-1 with TRBJ2-7; D possibly corresponds to TRBD2 (5 bases). Trimming removed 7 bases from V and 4 bases from J, with 14 bases in between. The CDR3 extends over 12 amino acids. The V gene's germline CDR1 is SQVTM and CDR2 ANQGSEA. This CDR3 is CSATSGDYEQYF. The CDR3 DNA sequence: TGCAGCGCCACTAGTGGAGATTACGAGCAGTACTTC.

This clone was seen a few times. Other DNA sequences in this specimen translate into the identical CDR3. The rearrangement joins TRBV5-1 to TRBJ1-5; TRBD1 matches at 10 bases. V lost 4 bases and J lost 5; bases outside the gene matches: 3. The CDR3 is 14 residues long. Germline V lookup: CDR1 SGHRS, CDR2 YFSETQ. CDR3 sequence reads: CASSPDRGDQPQHF. In DNA, the CDR3 is TGCGCCAGCAGCCCGGACAGGGGGGATCAGCCCCAGCATTTT.

This clone was observed a handful of times. The CDR3 DNA sequence: TGTGCCAGCAGCGCCGGGGAGACCCAGTACTTC. Translation: CASSAGETQYF. J is TRBJ2-5 and V is TRBV2; D is uncertain. This CDR3 contains 11 residues. The V end lost 6 bases, the J end lost 5 bases, and 7 bases lay between the germline ends. Germline-derived CDR1 and CDR2 are SNHLY and FYNNEI.

The chain employs TRBV10-3 and TRBJ2-5, with TRBD2 as a possible D gene (5 bases). The V gene's germline CDR1 is ENHRY and CDR2 SYGVKD. Trimming left V 10 bases short and J 4 bases short, with 7 bases between. CDR3 length: 10 amino acids. The CDR3 sequence is CATGGETQYF. In DNA, the CDR3 is TGTGCCACCGGAGGAGAGACCCAGTACTTC.

Here the CDR3 reads CASTADSYRITGNQPQHF. CDR3 in DNA: TGTGCCAGTACCGCGGACAGTTACCGGATTACGGGCAATCAGCCCCAGCATTTT. The chain has TRBV19 and TRBJ1-5; D is perhaps TRBD1 (6 bases). The CDR3 length is 18 residues. V gave up 7 bases and J gave up 2 bases, with 24 bases separating them. Germline assignment: CDR1 LNHDA and CDR2 SQIVND (reference sequence).

The sample holds a few counts of this clone. Distinct nucleotide sequences in the sample also encode this CDR3. The chain carries TRBV5-4 and TRBJ2-1; 9 positions match TRBD2. Per germline, CDR1 SGHNT and CDR2 YYREEE (reference sequence). This CDR3 contains 14 residues. V lost 4 bases, J lost 6 bases, and 5 bases stayed unmatched. In DNA, the CDR3 is TGTGCCAGCAGCCTGGGACTAGCCGGCAATGAGCAGTTCTTC. Translation gives CASSLGLAGNEQFF.

This rearrangement joins TRBV9 to TRBJ1-3; D remains ambiguous. The germline V gene has CDR1 SGDLS and CDR2 YYNGEE. The length of the CDR3 is 15 residues. V was trimmed by 0 bases and J by 0 bases, leaving 7 bases between them. CDR3 DNA sequence: TGTGCCAGCAGCGTAGACAGCGGCTCTGGAAACACCATATATTTT. Translating it yields CASSVDSGSGNTIYF.